This entry describes one TCR beta chain. The target antigen is unknown. The sample comes from a study of cytomegalovirus exposure and HLA in healthy donors. Study-level points and caveats: Rare TCR sequences dominated, though some public TCRs recurred in many donors. It was reported in a later analysis that an Asian-associated ancestry cluster showed fewer N-insertions than the roughly 670-donor mean. Later analysis found that TCR beta chains associated with HLA were more clonally expanded than other, equally common chains.

Each donor's status was that of a healthy bone marrow donor. The PCR used 60 Vbeta and 13 Jbeta primers. Some clones are missing from TCRdb's copy, which holds only in-frame ones; the method was immunoSEQ multiplex PCR. The sample includes around 150,000 clones, roughly 80% of them seen just once. This CDR3 has 18 amino acids. CDR1 is SGHDT, CDR2 YYEEEE, per germline. Between the trimmed V and J ends, which lost 8 bases and 7 bases, there was a span of 31 bases. The chain couples TRBV5-6 to TRBJ2-1; possibly TRBD1 for D (6 bases). The sequenced material came from PBMCs. The source of this sequence is a man younger than 30 in good health and CMV-seropositive. Here the CDR3 DNA reads TGTGCCAGTCACGGGTCAGGGGTCGGCCGACTGTCGTCTAATGAGCAGTTCTTC. Its protein product is CASHGSGVGRLSSNEQFF.